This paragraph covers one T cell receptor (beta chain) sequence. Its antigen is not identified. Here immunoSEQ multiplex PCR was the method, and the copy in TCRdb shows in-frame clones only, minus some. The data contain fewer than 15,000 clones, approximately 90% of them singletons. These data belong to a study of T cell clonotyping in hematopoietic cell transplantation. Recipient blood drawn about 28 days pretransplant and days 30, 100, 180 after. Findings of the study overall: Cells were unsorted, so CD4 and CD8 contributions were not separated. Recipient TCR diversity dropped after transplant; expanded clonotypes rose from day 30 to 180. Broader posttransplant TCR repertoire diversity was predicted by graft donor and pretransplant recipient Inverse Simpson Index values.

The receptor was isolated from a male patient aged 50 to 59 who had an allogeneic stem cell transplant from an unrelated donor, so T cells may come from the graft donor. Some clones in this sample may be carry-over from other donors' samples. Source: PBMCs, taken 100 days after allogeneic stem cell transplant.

CDR3 sequence reads: CASSLGVTSTDTQYF. The CDR3 region has the DNA TGTGCCAGCAGCTTAGGGGTCACTAGCACAGATACGCAGTATTTT. This rearrangement joins TRBV7-2 to TRBJ2-3; the D is unclear. CDR3 size: 15 residues. Trimming removed 1 base at V and 0 bases at J, with 8 bases between. Germline CDR1 reads SGHTA; CDR2 reads FQGNSA.